This T cell receptor beta chain was captured in a study of T-cell reconstitution after alpha-beta-depleted transplantation in children. This clonotype has a count of ten or more. The junction differs from germline at one of its ends, possibly a read error. Unique molecular identifiers were built into the TCRbeta library. MiXCR, run by TCRdb on the PCR reads, gives a single entry per CDR3 protein. The sample includes over 100,000 distinct CDR3 sequences, 7.5% to 9.5% of them seen just once. From germline, CDR1 is SNHLY and CDR2 FYNNEI. The CDR3 runs 15 residues. The sequencing used PBMCs, collected before TCRalphabeta/CD19-depleted stem cell transplant. The sequence was obtained from a boy aged 2 to 9 with acute lymphoblastic leukemia, due to receive a stem cell transplant. This chain joins TRBV2 and TRBJ2-6; no definite D call. CDR3 sequence reads: CASRPNPNGSNVLTF. The CDR3 DNA reads TGTGCCAGCAGACCTAATCCGAATGGGTCCAACGTCCTGACTTTC.